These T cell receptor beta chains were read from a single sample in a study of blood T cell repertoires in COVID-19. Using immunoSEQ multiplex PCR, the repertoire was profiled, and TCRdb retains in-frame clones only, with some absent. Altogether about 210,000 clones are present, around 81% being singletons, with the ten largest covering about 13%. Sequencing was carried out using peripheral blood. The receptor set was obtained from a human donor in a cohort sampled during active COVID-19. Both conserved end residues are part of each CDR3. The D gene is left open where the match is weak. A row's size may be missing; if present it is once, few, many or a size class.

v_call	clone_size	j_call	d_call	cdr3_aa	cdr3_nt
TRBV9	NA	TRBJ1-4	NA	CASSVGVLGGGGTTNEKLFF	TGTGCCAGCAGCGTAGGTGTTCTTGGGGGAGGAGGAACTACTAATGAAAAACTGTTTTTT
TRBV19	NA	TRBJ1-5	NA	CASNWAGVGNQPQHF	TGTGCCAGTAATTGGGCAGGGGTAGGCAATCAGCCCCAGCATTTT
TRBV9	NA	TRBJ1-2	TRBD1	CASSVGVGGQGKGYTF	TGTGCCAGCAGCGTAGGTGTTGGGGGACAGGGGAAAGGCTACACCTTC
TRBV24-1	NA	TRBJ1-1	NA	CATNSGGGTEAFF	TGTGCCACCAATAGCGGGGGCGGGACTGAAGCTTTCTTT
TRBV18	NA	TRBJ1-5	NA	CASSPPGGHNQPQHF	TGTGCCAGCTCACCACCGGGGGGGCACAATCAGCCCCAGCATTTT
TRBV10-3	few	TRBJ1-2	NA	CAISDGMPDYGYTF	TGTGCCATCAGTGACGGGATGCCCGACTATGGCTACACCTTC
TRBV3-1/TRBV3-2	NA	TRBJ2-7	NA	CASSQAPTATYEQYF	TGTGCCAGCAGCCAAGCCCCCACAGCCACCTACGAGCAGTACTTC
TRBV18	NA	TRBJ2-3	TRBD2	CASSPRLVAGDTDTQYF	TGTGCCAGCTCACCAAGGCTGGTAGCGGGGGACACAGATACGCAGTATTTT
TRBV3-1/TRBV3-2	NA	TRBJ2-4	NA	CASSHGGRGKNIQYF	TGTGCCAGCAGCCATGGGGGCCGGGGCAAAAACATTCAGTACTTC
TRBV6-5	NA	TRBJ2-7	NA	CASSQGTNYEQYF	TGTGCCAGCAGCCAGGGTACCAACTACGAGCAGTACTTC
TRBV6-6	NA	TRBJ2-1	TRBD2	CASSISSGGSYNEQFF	TGTGCCAGCAGCATTTCTAGCGGGGGTTCCTACAATGAGCAGTTCTTC
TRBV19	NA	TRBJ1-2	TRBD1	CASSILTGGYGYTF	TGTGCCAGTAGTATTCTGACAGGGGGTTATGGCTACACCTTC
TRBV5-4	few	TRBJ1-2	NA	CASSSQGGSYGYTF	TGTGCCAGCAGCTCGCAGGGTGGGTCCTATGGCTACACCTTC
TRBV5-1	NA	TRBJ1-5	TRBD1	CASSTGTGDQPQHF	TGCGCCAGCAGCACAGGGACAGGGGATCAGCCCCAGCATTTT
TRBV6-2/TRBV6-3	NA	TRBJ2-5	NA	CASSATGPIQYF	TGTGCCAGCAGCGCGACAGGCCCCATCCAGTACTTC
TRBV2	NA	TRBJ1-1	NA	CASSEGSVGNMNTEAFF	TGTGCCAGCAGTGAAGGAAGTGTCGGGAACATGAACACTGAAGCTTTCTTT
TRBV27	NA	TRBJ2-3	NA	CASSLRTPRTDTQYF	TGTGCCAGCAGTTTAAGGACACCTCGCACAGATACGCAGTATTTT
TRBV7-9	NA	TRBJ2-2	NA	CASSLGEGARELFF	TGTGCCAGCAGCTTAGGTGAAGGGGCTAGAGAGCTGTTTTTT
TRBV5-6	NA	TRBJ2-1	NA	CASSSHGWAGIPHNEQFF	TGTGCCAGCAGCTCCCACGGGTGGGCGGGGATTCCCCACAATGAGCAGTTCTTC
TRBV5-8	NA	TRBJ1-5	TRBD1	CASSLGQGRHGQPQHF	TGTGCCAGCAGCTTGGGACAGGGAAGACACGGTCAGCCCCAGCATTTT
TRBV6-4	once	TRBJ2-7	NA	CAINLRDEQYF	TGTGCCATCAATCTCAGGGACGAGCAGTACTTC
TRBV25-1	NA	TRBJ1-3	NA	CASSSGTPGNTIYF	TGTGCCAGCAGTTCCGGGACACCTGGAAACACCATATATTTT
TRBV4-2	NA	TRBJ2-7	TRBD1	CASSLPGTGMYEQYF	TGTGCCAGCAGCCTCCCCGGGACAGGGATGTACGAGCAGTACTTC
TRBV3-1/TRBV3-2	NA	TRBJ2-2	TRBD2	CASSQDVGTSMNTGELFF	TGTGCCAGCAGCCAAGATGTGGGGACTAGCATGAACACCGGGGAGCTGTTTTTT
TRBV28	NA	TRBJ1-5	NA	CASSSYQPQHF	TGTGCCAGCAGTTCCTATCAGCCCCAGCATTTT
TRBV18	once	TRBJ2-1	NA	CASSPRQALTSSYNEQFF	TGTGCCAGCTCACCACGGCAGGCACTGACAAGCTCCTACAATGAGCAGTTCTTC
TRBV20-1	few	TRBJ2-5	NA	CRVQGGETQYF	TGCAGGGTACAGGGCGGGGAGACCCAGTACTTC
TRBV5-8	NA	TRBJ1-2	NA	CASSQPGLVGYTF	TGTGCCAGCAGCCAGCCGGGACTTGTTGGCTACACCTTC
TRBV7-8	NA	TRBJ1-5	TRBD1	CASSLQGQDNQPQHF	TGTGCCAGCAGCTTACAGGGACAGGACAATCAGCCCCAGCATTTT
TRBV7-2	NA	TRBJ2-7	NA	CASSGQSGPYEQYF	TGTGCCAGCAGCGGACAGTCGGGGCCTTACGAGCAGTACTTC
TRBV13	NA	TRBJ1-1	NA	CASSPQGSSEAFF	TGTGCCAGCAGCCCCCAGGGGTCTTCTGAAGCTTTCTTT
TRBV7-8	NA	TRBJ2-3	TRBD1	CASSSGQGTDTQYF	TGTGCCAGCAGCTCGGGACAGGGGACAGATACGCAGTATTTT
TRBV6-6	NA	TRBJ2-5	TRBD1	CASSPRAGTETGETQYF	TGTGCCAGCAGTCCTCGAGCCGGGACAGAGACAGGAGAGACCCAGTACTTC
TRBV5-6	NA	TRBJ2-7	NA	CASSPRDYEQYF	TGTGCCAGCAGCCCCCGGGACTACGAGCAGTACTTC
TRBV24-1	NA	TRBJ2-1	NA	CATSEGKAEDNEQFF	TGTGCCACCTCGGAGGGGAAAGCCGAGGACAATGAGCAGTTCTTC
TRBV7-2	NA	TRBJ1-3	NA	CASSGAPAGNTIYF	TGTGCCAGCAGCGGGGCGCCGGCGGGAAACACCATATATTTT
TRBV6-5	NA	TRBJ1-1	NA	CASTLGAEAFF	TGTGCCAGCACCCTCGGTGCTGAAGCTTTCTTT
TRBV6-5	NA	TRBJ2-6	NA	CASSYSVSGANVLTF	TGTGCCAGCAGTTACAGCGTCTCTGGGGCCAACGTCCTGACTTTC
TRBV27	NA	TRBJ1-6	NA	CASRGDRGSGSPLHF	TGTGCCAGCAGAGGGGATCGGGGGTCAGGGTCACCCCTCCACTTT
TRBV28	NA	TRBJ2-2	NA	CASRKQVVAGELFF	TGTGCCAGCAGAAAACAGGTGGTGGCCGGGGAGCTGTTTTTT
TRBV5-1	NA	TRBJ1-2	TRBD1	CASSPTGAGYTF	TGCGCCAGCAGCCCGACAGGGGCTGGCTACACCTTC
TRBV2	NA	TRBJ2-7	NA	CASSPNYEQYF	TGTGCCAGCAGTCCTAACTACGAGCAGTACTTC
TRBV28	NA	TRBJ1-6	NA	CASSPRQMSSYNSPLHF	TGTGCCAGCAGTCCTCGACAGATGAGCTCCTATAATTCACCCCTCCACTTT
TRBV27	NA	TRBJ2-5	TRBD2	CASSLSGQGGETQYF	TGTGCCAGCAGTTTATCGGGGCAGGGAGGGGAGACCCAGTACTTC
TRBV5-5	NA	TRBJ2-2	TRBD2	CASSLLAGSNTGELFF	TGTGCCAGCAGCTTGCTAGCGGGGTCGAACACCGGGGAGCTGTTTTTT